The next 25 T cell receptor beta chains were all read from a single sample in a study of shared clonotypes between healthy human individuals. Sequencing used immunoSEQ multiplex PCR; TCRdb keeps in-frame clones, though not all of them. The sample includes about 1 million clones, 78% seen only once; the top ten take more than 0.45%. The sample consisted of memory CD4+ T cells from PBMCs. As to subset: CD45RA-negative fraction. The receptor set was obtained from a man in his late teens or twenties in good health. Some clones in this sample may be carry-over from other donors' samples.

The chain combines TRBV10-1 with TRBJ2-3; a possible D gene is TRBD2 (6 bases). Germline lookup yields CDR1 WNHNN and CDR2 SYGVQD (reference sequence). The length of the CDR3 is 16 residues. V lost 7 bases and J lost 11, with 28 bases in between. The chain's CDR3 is CASTWGLADKLRGQYF. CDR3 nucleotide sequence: TGCGCCAGCACTTGGGGTTTAGCGGACAAACTGCGTGGGCAGTATTTT.

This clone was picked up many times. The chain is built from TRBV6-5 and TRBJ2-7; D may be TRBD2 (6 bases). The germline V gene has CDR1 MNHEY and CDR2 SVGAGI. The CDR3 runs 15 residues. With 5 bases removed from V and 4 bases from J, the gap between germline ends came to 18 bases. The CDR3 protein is CASSLGGLGPYEQYF. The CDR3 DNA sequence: TGTGCCAGCAGTCTTGGGGGGTTGGGCCCGTACGAGCAGTACTTC.

The CDR3 nucleotides are TGTGCCAGCAGCTTGGGATACAGGGGAGGGGTTGAAGCTTTCTTT. This codes for CASSLGYRGGVEAFF. The chain is built from TRBV5-6 and TRBJ1-1; 7 bases are shared with TRBD1. Germline V gene sequence: CDR1 SGHDT, CDR2 YYEEEE. This CDR3 has 15 residues. V was clipped by 0 bases and J by 7 bases; unmatched bases: 9. The full variable domain, rest sourced from reference TRBV5-6 and TRBJ1-1, is DAGVTQSPTHLIKTRGQQVTLRCSPKSGHDTVSWYQQALGQGPQFIFQYYEEEERQRGNFPDRFSGHQFPNYSSELNVNALLLGDSALYLCASSLGYRGGVEAFFGQGTRLTVV.

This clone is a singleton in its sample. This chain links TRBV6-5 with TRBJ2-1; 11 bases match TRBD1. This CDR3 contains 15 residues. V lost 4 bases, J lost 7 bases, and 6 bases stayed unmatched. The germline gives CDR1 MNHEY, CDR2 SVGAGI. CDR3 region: CASSSLGQGANEQFF. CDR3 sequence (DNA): TGTGCCAGCAGTTCCCTAGGACAGGGGGCGAATGAGCAGTTCTTC.

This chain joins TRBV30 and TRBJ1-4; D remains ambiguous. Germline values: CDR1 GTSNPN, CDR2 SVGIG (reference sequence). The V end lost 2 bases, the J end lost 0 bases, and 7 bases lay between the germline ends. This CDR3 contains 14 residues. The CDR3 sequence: CAWSKKATNEKLFF. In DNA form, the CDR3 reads TGTGCCTGGAGTAAAAAGGCAACTAATGAAAAACTGTTTTTT.

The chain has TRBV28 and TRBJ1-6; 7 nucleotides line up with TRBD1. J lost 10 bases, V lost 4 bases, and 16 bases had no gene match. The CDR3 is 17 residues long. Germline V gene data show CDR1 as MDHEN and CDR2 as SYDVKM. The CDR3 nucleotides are TGTGCCAGCAGTTCCCCCGGGACAGAGGGGTTGGGGTCACCCCTCCACTTT. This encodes CASSSPGTEGLGSPLHF.

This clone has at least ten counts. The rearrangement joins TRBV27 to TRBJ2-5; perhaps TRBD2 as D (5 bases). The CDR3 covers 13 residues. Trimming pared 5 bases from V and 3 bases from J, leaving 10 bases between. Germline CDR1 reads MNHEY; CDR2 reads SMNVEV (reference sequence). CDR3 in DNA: TGTGCCAGCAGTCCCACGGGGAAAGAGACCCAGTACTTC. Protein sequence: CASSPTGKETQYF.

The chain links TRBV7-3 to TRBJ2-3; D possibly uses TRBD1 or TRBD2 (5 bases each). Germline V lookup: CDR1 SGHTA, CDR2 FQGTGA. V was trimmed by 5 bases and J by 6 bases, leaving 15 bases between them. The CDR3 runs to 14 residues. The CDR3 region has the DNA TGTGCCAGCAGCCGAGGGACCCTCGGGGATACGCAGTATTTT. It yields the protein CASSRGTLGDTQYF.

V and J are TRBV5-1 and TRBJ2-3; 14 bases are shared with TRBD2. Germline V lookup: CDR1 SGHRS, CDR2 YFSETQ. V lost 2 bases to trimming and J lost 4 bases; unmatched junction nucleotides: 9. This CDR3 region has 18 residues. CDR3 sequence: CASSLNPGLAGDPDTQYF. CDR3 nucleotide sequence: TGCGCCAGCAGCTTAAACCCGGGACTAGCGGGAGATCCAGATACGCAGTATTTT. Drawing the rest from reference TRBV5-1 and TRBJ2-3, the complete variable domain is KAGVTQTPRYLIKTRGQQVTLSCSPISGHRSVSWYQQTPGQGLQFLFEYFSETQRNKGNFPGRFSGRQFSNSRSEMNVSTLELGDSALYLCASSLNPGLAGDPDTQYFGPGTRLTVL.

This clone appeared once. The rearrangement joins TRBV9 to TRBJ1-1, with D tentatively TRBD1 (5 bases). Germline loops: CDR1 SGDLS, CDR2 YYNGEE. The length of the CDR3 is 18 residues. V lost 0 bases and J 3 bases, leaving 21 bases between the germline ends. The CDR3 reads CASSVAPGQVRQDTEAFF. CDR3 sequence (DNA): TGTGCCAGCAGCGTAGCCCCAGGGCAGGTCCGTCAAGACACTGAAGCTTTCTTT.

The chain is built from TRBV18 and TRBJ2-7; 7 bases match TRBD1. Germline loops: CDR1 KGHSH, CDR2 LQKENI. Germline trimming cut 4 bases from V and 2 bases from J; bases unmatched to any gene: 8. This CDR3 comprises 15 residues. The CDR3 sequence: CASSLDRARTYEQYF. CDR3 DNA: TGTGCCAGCTCACTTGACAGGGCCAGGACCTACGAGCAGTACTTC.

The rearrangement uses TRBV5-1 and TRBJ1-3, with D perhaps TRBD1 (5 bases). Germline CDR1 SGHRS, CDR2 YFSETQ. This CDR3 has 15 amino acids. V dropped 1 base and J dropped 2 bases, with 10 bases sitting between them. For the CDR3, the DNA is TGCGCCAGCAGCTTGCGGCAGGGAACTGGAAACACCATATATTTT. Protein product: CASSLRQGTGNTIYF.

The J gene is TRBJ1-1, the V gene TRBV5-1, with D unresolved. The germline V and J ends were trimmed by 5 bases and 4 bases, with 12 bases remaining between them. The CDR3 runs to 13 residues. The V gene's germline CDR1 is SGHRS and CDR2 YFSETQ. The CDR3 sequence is CASSYRVATEAFF. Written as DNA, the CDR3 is TGCGCCAGCAGTTATAGGGTGGCCACTGAAGCTTTCTTT.

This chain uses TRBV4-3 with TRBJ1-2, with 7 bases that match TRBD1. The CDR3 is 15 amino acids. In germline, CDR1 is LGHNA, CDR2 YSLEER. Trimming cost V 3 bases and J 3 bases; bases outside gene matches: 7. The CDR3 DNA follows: TGCGCCAGCAGCCACAGACAGGGTTGGGACTATGGCTACACCTTC. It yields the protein CASSHRQGWDYGYTF.

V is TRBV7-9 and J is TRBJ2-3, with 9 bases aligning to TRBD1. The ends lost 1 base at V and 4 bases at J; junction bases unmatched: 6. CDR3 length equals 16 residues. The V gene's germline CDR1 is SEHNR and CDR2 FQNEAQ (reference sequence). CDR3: CASSLVPGQGPDTQYF. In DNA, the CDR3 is TGTGCCAGCAGCTTAGTTCCGGGACAGGGTCCAGATACGCAGTATTTT.

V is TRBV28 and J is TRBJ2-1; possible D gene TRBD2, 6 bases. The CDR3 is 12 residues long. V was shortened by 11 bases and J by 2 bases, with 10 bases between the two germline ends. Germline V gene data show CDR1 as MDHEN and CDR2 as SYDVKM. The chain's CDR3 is CAVGGAYNEQFF. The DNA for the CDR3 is TGTGCCGTCGGCGGGGCCTACAATGAGCAGTTCTTC.

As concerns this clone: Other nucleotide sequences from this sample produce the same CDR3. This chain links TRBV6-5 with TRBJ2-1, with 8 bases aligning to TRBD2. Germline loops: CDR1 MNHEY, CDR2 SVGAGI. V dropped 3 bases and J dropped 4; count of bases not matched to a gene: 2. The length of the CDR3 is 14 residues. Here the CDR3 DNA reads TGTGCCAGCAGTTATCGGGAGGGATACAATGAGCAGTTCTTC. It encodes CASSYREGYNEQFF.

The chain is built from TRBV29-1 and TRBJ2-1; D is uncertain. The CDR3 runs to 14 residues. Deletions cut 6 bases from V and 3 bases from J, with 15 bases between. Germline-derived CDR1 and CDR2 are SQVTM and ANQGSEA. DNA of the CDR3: TGCAGCGTGGGCTGGAGAAAAGACTACAATGAGCAGTTCTTC. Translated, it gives CSVGWRKDYNEQFF.

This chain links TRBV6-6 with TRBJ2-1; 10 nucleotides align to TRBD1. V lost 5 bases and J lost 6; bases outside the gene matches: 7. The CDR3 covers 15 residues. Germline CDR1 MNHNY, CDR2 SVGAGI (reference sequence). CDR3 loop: CASSPRDRGRNEQFF. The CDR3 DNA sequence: TGTGCCAGCAGTCCCCGGGACAGGGGCCGCAATGAGCAGTTCTTC.

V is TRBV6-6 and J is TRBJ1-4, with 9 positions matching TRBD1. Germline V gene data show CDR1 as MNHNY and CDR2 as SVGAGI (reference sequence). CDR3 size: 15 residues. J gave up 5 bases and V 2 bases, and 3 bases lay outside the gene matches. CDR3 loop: CASSYVGQGNEKLFF. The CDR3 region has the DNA TGTGCCAGCAGTTACGTGGGACAGGGAAATGAAAAACTGTTTTTT.

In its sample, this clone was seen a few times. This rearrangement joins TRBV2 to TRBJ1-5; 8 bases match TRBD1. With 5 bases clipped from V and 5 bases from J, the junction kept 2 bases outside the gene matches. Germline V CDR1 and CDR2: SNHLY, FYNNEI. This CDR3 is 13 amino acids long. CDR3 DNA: TGTGCCAGCAGTCCACAGGGGGATCAGCCCCAGCATTTT. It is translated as CASSPQGDQPQHF.

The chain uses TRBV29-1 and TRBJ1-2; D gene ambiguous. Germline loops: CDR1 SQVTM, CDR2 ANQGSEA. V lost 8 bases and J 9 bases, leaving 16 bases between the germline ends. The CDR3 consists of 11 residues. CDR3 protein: CSPDERGSYTF. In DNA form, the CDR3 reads TGCAGCCCAGACGAACGAGGGAGCTACACCTTC.

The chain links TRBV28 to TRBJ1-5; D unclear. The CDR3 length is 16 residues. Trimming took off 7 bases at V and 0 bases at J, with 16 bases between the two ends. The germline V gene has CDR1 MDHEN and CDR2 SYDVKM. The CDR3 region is CASTPRGRHSNQPQHF. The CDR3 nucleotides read TGTGCCAGCACCCCTCGCGGCAGGCATAGCAATCAGCCCCAGCATTTT.

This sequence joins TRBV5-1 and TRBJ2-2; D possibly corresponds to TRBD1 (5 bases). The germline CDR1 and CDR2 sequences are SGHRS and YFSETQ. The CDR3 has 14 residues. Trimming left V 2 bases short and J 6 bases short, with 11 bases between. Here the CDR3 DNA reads TGCGCCAGCAGCTTCAGGGAAATGTCCGGGGAGCTGTTTTTT. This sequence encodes CASSFREMSGELFF.

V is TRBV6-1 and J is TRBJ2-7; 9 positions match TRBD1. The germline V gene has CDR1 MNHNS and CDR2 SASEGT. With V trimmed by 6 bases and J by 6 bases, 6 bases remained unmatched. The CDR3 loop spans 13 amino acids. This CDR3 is CASRGTGMGEQYF. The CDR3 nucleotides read TGTGCCAGCAGGGGGACAGGGATGGGCGAGCAGTACTTC.